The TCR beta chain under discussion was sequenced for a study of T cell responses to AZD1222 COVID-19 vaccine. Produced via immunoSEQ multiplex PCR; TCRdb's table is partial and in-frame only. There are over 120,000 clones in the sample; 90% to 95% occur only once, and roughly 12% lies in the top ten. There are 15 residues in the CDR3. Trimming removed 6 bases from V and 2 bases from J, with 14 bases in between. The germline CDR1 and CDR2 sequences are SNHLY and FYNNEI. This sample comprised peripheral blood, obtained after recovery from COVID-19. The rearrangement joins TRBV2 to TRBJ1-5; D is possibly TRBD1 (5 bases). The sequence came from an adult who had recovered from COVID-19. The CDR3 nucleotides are TGTGCCAGCAGGGGGCAGGGCCTTGGCAATCAGCCCCAGCATTTT. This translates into CASRGQGLGNQPQHF.